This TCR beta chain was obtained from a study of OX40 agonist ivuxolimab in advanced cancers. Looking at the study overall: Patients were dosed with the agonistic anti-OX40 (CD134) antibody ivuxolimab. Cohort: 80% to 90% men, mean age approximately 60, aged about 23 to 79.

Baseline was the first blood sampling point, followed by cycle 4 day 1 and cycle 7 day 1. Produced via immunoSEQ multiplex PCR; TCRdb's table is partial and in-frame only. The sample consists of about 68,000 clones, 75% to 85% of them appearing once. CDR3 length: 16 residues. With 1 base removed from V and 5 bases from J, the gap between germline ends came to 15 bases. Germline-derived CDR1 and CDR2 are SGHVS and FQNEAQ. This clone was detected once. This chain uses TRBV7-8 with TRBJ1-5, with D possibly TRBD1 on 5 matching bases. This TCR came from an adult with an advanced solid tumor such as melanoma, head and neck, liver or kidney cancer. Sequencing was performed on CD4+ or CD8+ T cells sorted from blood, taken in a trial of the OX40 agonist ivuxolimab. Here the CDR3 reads CASSLGFRDGYQPQHF. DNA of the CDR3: TGTGCCAGCAGCTTAGGGTTCCGGGACGGTTATCAGCCCCAGCATTTT.